Reported below is one T cell receptor (beta chain). The data were obtained in a study of blood T cell repertoires in COVID-19. Turning to the study itself: Samples taken during acute and convalescent COVID-19 were collected in the United States, Italy and Spain. PBMCs, B-cell-depleted T cells, or T cells provided the cDNA or gDNA that made up the material.

Clones were sequenced by immunoSEQ multiplex PCR, and TCRdb holds only the in-frame ones, with some missing. The sample lists around 330,000 clones; over 80% were seen once. The CDR3 covers 15 residues. Trimming shortened V by 5 bases and J by 5 bases, and 18 bases separated the two germline ends. Per the germline V gene, CDR1 is KGHSH and CDR2 is LQKENI. In assigning cohorts, the study relied on participant-reported clinical history. The sequence was obtained from a young woman who had recovered from COVID-19. The specimen sequenced was PBMCs or T cells enriched from blood (not recorded which). J is TRBJ1-1 and V is TRBV18; weak D call: TRBD1 (6 bases). This CDR3 reads CASSFIDRFDTEAFF. The CDR3 DNA sequence: TGTGCCAGCTCATTCATTGACAGGTTTGATACTGAAGCTTTCTTT.